These 23 T cell receptor beta chains came from one sample sequenced in a study of T cells after yellow fever vaccination. Each CDR3 protein gets one entry after TCRdb re-called the 5' RACE reads with MiXCR. In the table there are fewer than 400,000 distinct CDR3 sequences, roughly 6.2% of which are singletons. Sequencing was performed on PBMCs, taken 5 days after the yellow fever booster vaccination. These TCRs come from a man aged 25 to 40 who received the YFV17D yellow fever vaccine.

In its sample, this clonotype was seen a few times. CDR3 sequence reads: CASIRDSNTGELFF. As DNA, the CDR3 is TGTGCCAGTATCCGGGACAGTAACACCGGGGAGCTGTTTTTT. The chain is built from TRBV10-3 and TRBJ2-2, with 7 nucleotides matching TRBD1. This CDR3 is 14 amino acids long. The J segment lost 2 bases and the V segment lost 10 bases, leaving 7 bases of the junction unmatched. Germline V gene lookup returns CDR1 ENHRY and CDR2 SYGVKD.

This clonotype was seen only a few times. The V gene is TRBV6-1, the J gene TRBJ1-6; D perhaps matches TRBD1 (5 bases). V was shortened by 6 bases and J by 7 bases, with 13 bases between the two germline ends. Per germline, CDR1 MNHNS and CDR2 SASEGT. The length of the CDR3 is 14 residues. In nucleotides, the CDR3 is TGTGCCAGCAGGCCCGGGACCCAGAATTCACCCCTCCACTTT. It yields the protein CASRPGTQNSPLHF.

The chain employs TRBV12-3 or TRBV12-4 and TRBJ2-2; D is tentatively TRBD1 or TRBD2 (5 bases each). V was pared by 7 bases and J by 4 bases, with 19 bases between. The CDR3 totals 16 residues. The DNA of the CDR3 is TGTGCCAGCAACCACCGGGGCCTGCTTAGCACCGGGGAGCTGTTTTTT. This gives the protein CASNHRGLLSTGELFF.

This clonotype was counted ten times or more. The rearrangement links TRBV19 to TRBJ1-5, with TRBD1 as a possible D gene (6 bases). The V end was cut by 6 bases, the J end by 6 bases, with 18 bases between. This CDR3 spans 15 amino acids. The germline CDR1 and CDR2 sequences are LNHDA and SQIVND (reference sequence). The CDR3 sequence: CASSPGGGMSQPQHF. In DNA, the CDR3 is TGTGCCAGTAGCCCCGGAGGGGGGATGAGTCAGCCCCAGCATTTT.

This clonotype has more than one count but fewer than ten. The chain recombines TRBV29-1 with TRBJ2-5; 7 positions match TRBD2. CDR3 length: 13 residues. Germline lookup yields CDR1 SQVTM and CDR2 ANQGSEA. Trimming cost V 8 bases and J 5 bases; bases outside gene matches: 11. CDR3 region: CSFGRTSGETQYF. The DNA for the CDR3 is TGCAGCTTCGGGAGGACTAGTGGGGAGACCCAGTACTTC.

This rearrangement joins TRBV6-5 to TRBJ1-1; no clear D. The CDR3 is 15 amino acids. In germline, CDR1 is MNHEY, CDR2 SVGAGI. Between the trimmed V and J ends, which lost 2 bases and 6 bases, there was a span of 16 bases. CDR3 loop: CASSYMWGERAEAFF. CDR3 DNA: TGTGCCAGCAGTTACATGTGGGGAGAGCGCGCTGAAGCTTTCTTT.

This clonotype was observed a few times. The J gene is TRBJ2-3, the V gene TRBV7-2; a possible D gene is TRBD2 (6 bases). Trimming left V 5 bases short and J 6 bases short, with 24 bases between. The CDR3 spans 17 residues. The germline V gene has CDR1 SGHTA and CDR2 FQGNSA. The CDR3 spells CASSERETRASADTQYF. DNA for the CDR3: TGTGCCAGCAGCGAAAGAGAGACTAGAGCGTCCGCGGATACGCAGTATTTT.

This clonotype was counted between two and nine times. The chain couples TRBV24-1 to TRBJ2-3; 13 bases align to TRBD2. Trimming at V came to 4 bases and at J to 4 bases, leaving 16 bases not matched to a gene. Germline V gene data show CDR1 as KGHDR and CDR2 as SFDVKD. The CDR3 extends over 20 amino acids. CDR3 sequence: CATSDPTAGTSGTAPDTQYF. The DNA for the CDR3 is TGTGCCACCAGTGACCCCACCGCCGGGACTAGCGGGACTGCCCCAGATACGCAGTATTTT.

The chain combines TRBV29-1 with TRBJ2-7; D may match TRBD1 or TRBD2 (6 bases each). The CDR3 length is 14 residues. V was cut by 2 bases and J by 6 bases, with 17 bases left in between. Germline V gene lookup returns CDR1 SQVTM and CDR2 ANQGSEA. The CDR3: CSVEMGAGSREQYF. The CDR3, as DNA: TGCAGCGTTGAAATGGGGGCGGGGTCACGCGAGCAGTACTTC.

The chain uses TRBV29-1 and TRBJ1-2; D is undetermined. Germline V gene data show CDR1 as SQVTM and CDR2 as ANQGSEA. The CDR3 length is 13 residues. The V and J ends lost 3 bases and 4 bases respectively, with 12 bases between them. In nucleotides, the CDR3 is TGCAGCGTTGATGTAGACACCGGCTATGGCTACACCTTC. Its protein product is CSVDVDTGYGYTF.

In this sample, this clonotype turned up many times. The chain joins TRBV12-3 or TRBV12-4 to TRBJ2-5; tentatively, D is TRBD1 (6 bases). The CDR3 totals 17 residues. V shed 0 bases and J shed 5 bases, with 19 bases lying between them. This CDR3 is CASSLALAGAKGETQYF. Here the CDR3 DNA reads TGTGCCAGCAGTTTAGCGCTAGCAGGGGCGAAAGGCGAGACCCAGTACTTC.

This clonotype was found many times. The chain couples TRBV5-1 to TRBJ1-2; 7 positions match TRBD1. Germline V gene data show CDR1 as SGHRS and CDR2 as YFSETQ. The CDR3 is 14 residues long. The junction had 9 bases not matched to a gene; V was cut back by 4 bases and J by 6 bases. CDR3 in amino acids: CASSARQGLDGYTF. In DNA, the CDR3 is TGCGCCAGCAGCGCGAGACAGGGACTGGATGGCTACACCTTC. Together with reference TRBV5-1 and TRBJ1-2, the CDR3 gives the full variable domain: KAGVTQTPRYLIKTRGQQVTLSCSPISGHRSVSWYQQTPGQGLQFLFEYFSETQRNKGNFPGRFSGRQFSNSRSEMNVSTLELGDSALYLCASSARQGLDGYTFGSGTRLTVV.

This clonotype was counted only a few times. The rearrangement links TRBV27 to TRBJ2-7; D is undetermined. V dropped 6 bases and J dropped 0 bases, with 12 bases sitting between them. This CDR3 region has 14 residues. CDR1 and CDR2 from the germline V gene are MNHEY and SMNVEV (reference sequence). The CDR3 DNA reads as TGTGCCAGCAGCAAGAGTGAAAGCTCCTACGAGCAGTACTTC. It specifies CASSKSESSYEQYF.

The rearrangement links TRBV24-1 to TRBJ2-1; 13 bases align to TRBD2. This CDR3 spans 16 amino acids. Germline assignment: CDR1 KGHDR and CDR2 SFDVKD. The junction had 7 bases not matched to a gene; V was cut back by 4 bases and J by 8 bases. The CDR3 coding sequence is TGTGCCACCAGTGACTCCACTAGCGGGAGGGAGTATGAGCAGTTCTTC. Translating gives CATSDSTSGREYEQFF.

This clonotype turned up a few times. The V and J genes are TRBV10-3 and TRBJ2-5; maybe TRBD2 (6 bases). V shed 3 bases and J shed 2 bases, with 13 bases lying between them. Germline V gene lookup returns CDR1 ENHRY and CDR2 SYGVKD. The CDR3 covers 15 residues. CDR3 nucleotides: TGTGCCATCAGTGATTCCGGGGGTAAACAAGAGACCCAGTACTTC. This translates into CAISDSGGKQETQYF.

This clonotype occurred many times. The V call is TRBV12-3 or TRBV12-4, the J call TRBJ1-1; no firm D call. The V end was cut by 7 bases, the J end by 3 bases, with 12 bases between. This CDR3 has 13 amino acids. The CDR3 sequence: CASTPLKDTEAFF. CDR3 nucleotide sequence: TGTGCCAGCACCCCCCTGAAGGACACTGAAGCTTTCTTT.

This chain joins TRBV10-2 and TRBJ2-7; D may be TRBD1 or TRBD2 (6 bases each). The CDR3 contains 14 residues. Trimming removed 8 bases from V and 6 bases from J, with 20 bases in between. Germline loops: CDR1 WSHSY, CDR2 SAAADI. CDR3 loop: CASGSNSGGGEQYF. The DNA of the CDR3 is TGCGCCAGCGGCTCCAATAGCGGAGGGGGCGAGCAGTACTTC.

V gene TRBV9 combines with J gene TRBJ2-5; 10 bases fit TRBD2. Germline lookup yields CDR1 SGDLS and CDR2 YYNGEE. CDR3 size: 18 residues. Trimming cost V 7 bases and J 0 bases; bases outside gene matches: 15. CDR3 region: CASSRAPGLAAYQETQYF. The DNA for the CDR3 is TGTGCCAGCTCTCGCGCCCCCGGACTAGCGGCGTACCAAGAGACCCAGTACTTC.

This chain links TRBV9 with TRBJ2-1; TRBD1 agrees at 9 bases. Per germline, CDR1 SGDLS and CDR2 YYNGEE. V gave up 3 bases and J gave up 8 bases; unmatched junction bases: 3. The CDR3 loop spans 13 amino acids. The CDR3 nucleotides read TGTGCCAGCAGCGGGACAGGGGCAGATGAGCAGTTCTTC. Its protein product is CASSGTGADEQFF.

This chain links TRBV7-2 with TRBJ2-3, with a possible D match to TRBD2 (6 bases). CDR3 length: 13 amino acids. V was trimmed by 5 bases and J by 8 bases, leaving 14 bases between them. The germline V gene has CDR1 SGHTA and CDR2 FQGNSA. CDR3 residues: CASSLYRGGTQYF. The CDR3 DNA sequence: TGTGCCAGCAGCCTATACCGGGGAGGTACGCAGTATTTT.

This clonotype was counted between two and nine times. The V gene is TRBV20-1, the J gene TRBJ2-4; TRBD2 agrees at 8 bases. The CDR3 contains 14 residues. V gave up 2 bases and J gave up 8 bases; unmatched junction bases: 8. CDR1 and CDR2 from the germline V gene are DFQATT and SNEGSKA (reference sequence). The CDR3 protein is CSARPRGGSHIQYF. CDR3 in DNA: TGCAGTGCTAGACCCCGGGGGGGGAGTCACATTCAGTACTTC.

This clonotype turned up a few times. The CDR3 DNA is TGTGCCAGCAGCTTAACCCACAATGAGCAGTTCTTC. Translation: CASSLTHNEQFF. The J gene is TRBJ2-1, the V gene TRBV7-2; D is unresolved. Germline CDR1 and CDR2: SGHTA and FQGNSA. The CDR3 is made up of 12 amino acids. Trimming removed 2 bases from V and 5 bases from J, with 4 bases in between.

In its sample, this clonotype was seen many times. The chain combines TRBV11-2 with TRBJ2-5, with 7 bases lining up with TRBD2. Looked up from germline, CDR1 is SGHAT and CDR2 is FQNNGV. Trimming took 6 bases from V and 5 from J; bases not matched to a gene: 12. This CDR3 comprises 15 residues. CDR3 loop: CASRRGREFKETQYF. The CDR3 DNA sequence: TGTGCCAGCAGACGAGGGAGGGAGTTTAAGGAGACCCAGTACTTC.